By sample share, the clone carrying this T cell receptor beta chain is large. Its matching antigen is unknown. The time point was: after preoperative PTX-NDP chemotherapy. Patients received paclitaxel-nedaplatin as preoperative chemotherapy before surgery. TCRdb re-called the PCR reads through MiXCR, storing one row per CDR3 protein. This sample carries some 1,300 distinct CDR3 sequences, approximately 31% of them seen once, and the ten largest clones take roughly 25%. This entry comes from a study of esophageal squamous cell carcinoma under preoperative chemotherapy. Whole-study findings and limits: After chemotherapy, TCR diversity rose significantly in peripheral T cells but not in tumor-infiltrating lymphocytes. After treatment, tumor-infiltrating lymphocytes apparently came partly from blood T cells.

CDR1 and CDR2 from the germline V gene are MNHNS and SASEGT. The CDR3 spans 12 residues. The origin of this receptor is a human donor with esophageal squamous cell carcinoma. The donor label of this sample is uncertain. This specimen was collected from a patient given preoperative chemotherapy. The chain recombines TRBV6-1 with TRBJ2-1; either TRBD1 or TRBD2 may supply D (6 bases each). The DNA end is more similar to TRBJ2-7, so the J call may be wrong. The CDR3 region is CASSNTGREQYF. The DNA of the CDR3 is TGTGCCAGCAGCAATACAGGGAGGGAGCAGTACTTC.